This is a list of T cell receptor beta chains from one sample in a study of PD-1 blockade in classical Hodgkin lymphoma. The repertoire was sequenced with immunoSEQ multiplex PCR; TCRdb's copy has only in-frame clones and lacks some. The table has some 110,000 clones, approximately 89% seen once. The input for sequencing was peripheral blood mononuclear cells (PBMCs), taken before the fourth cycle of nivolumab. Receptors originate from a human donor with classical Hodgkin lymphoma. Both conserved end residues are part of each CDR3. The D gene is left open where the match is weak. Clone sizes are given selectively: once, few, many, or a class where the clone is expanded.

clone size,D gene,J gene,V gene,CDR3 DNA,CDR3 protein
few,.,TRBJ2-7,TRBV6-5,TGTGCCAGCAGTTATACAGTCGGGCGCGAGCAGTACTTC,CASSYTVGREQYF
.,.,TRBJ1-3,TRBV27,TGTGCCAGCAGAAATGATGCTCACTCTGGAAACACCATATATTTT,CASRNDAHSGNTIYF
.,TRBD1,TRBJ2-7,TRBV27,TGTGCCAGCAGTTTGGGACAGGGGTCCACCTACGAGCAGTACTTC,CASSLGQGSTYEQYF
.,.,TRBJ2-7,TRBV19,TGTGCCAGTAGTATCAGGGATACCTACGAGCAGTACTTC,CASSIRDTYEQYF
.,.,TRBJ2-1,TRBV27,TGTGCCAGCAATTTCCGCTGGGGGAGTGAGCAGTTCTTC,CASNFRWGSEQFF
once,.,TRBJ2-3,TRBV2,TGTGCCAGCATGCTGGATACGCAGTATTTT,CASMLDTQYF
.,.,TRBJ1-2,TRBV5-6,TGTGCCAGCAGCTTGTCTGGTTGGGAGGGCAATCATAACTATGGCTACACCTTC,CASSLSGWEGNHNYGYTF
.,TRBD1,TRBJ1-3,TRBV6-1,TGTGCCAGCAGTGGAGGCGGGACAGGGAAAAACACCATATATTTT,CASSGGGTGKNTIYF
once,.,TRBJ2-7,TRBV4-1,TGCGCCAGCAGCCAAGACATGCCCGAAACAGCCCAGGGCCACGAGCAGTACTTC,CASSQDMPETAQGHEQYF
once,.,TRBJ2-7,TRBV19,TGTGCCAGTAGTGGGACGGGCGAGCAGTACTTC,CASSGTGEQYF
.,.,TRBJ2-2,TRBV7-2,TGTGCCAGCAGGACTAGTACCGGGGAGCTGTTTTTT,CASRTSTGELFF
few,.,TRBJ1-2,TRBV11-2,TGTGCCAGCAGCCCCTCTTCCGGGTATGGCTACACCTTC,CASSPSSGYGYTF
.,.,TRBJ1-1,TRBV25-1,TGTGCCAGCAGTGATCTGGGGGCCAACACTGAAGCTTTCTTT,CASSDLGANTEAFF
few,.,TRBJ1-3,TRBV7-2,TGTGCCAGCAGCCCCACAGGAAACACCATATATTTT,CASSPTGNTIYF
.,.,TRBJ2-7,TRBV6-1,TGTGCCAGCAGTGGGACAACCTTGGCCTCCTACGAGCAGTACTTC,CASSGTTLASYEQYF
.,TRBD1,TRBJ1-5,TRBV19,TGTGCCAGTAGTAACCCGGGACAGATACACAATCAGCCCCAGCATTTT,CASSNPGQIHNQPQHF
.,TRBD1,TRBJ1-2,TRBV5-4,TGTGCCAGCAGCTTCGTGGACAGGGAGACTGGCTACACCTTC,CASSFVDRETGYTF
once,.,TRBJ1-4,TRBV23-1,TGCGCCAGCAGTCAATCACTAAGGGGGGTAGATGAAAAACTGTTTTTT,CASSQSLRGVDEKLFF
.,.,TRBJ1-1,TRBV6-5,TGTGCCAGCAGTTTCTTTTCGAACACTGAAGCTTTCTTT,CASSFFSNTEAFF
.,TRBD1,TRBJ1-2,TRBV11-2,TGTGCCAGCAGAACCAGACAGGGGCAGGGAGGCTACACCTTC,CASRTRQGQGGYTF
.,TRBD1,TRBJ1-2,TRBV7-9,TGTGCCAGCAGCTTACTTCCGGGACAGTTTAACTATGGCTACACCTTC,CASSLLPGQFNYGYTF
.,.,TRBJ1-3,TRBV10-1,TGCGCCAGCAGTGAGCCCCGGGCTGGAAACACCATATATTTT,CASSEPRAGNTIYF
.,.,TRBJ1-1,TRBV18,TGTGCCAGCTCACCACCGAGGAAGGGAGACGTCACTGAAGCTTTCTTT,CASSPPRKGDVTEAFF
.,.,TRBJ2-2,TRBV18,TGTGCCAGCTCAAGCCTACCGAACACCGGGGAGCTGTTTTTT,CASSSLPNTGELFF
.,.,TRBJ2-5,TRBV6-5,TGTGCCAGCAGAACCGACTGGGCAGGAGAGACCCAGTACTTC,CASRTDWAGETQYF
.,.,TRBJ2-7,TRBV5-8,TGTGCCAGCAGCCTGCCGGGGGGCGGTTTCTACGAGCAGTACTTC,CASSLPGGGFYEQYF
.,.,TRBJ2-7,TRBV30,TGTGCCTGGAGTGTACCGCGACTAACCTACGAGCAGTACTTC,CAWSVPRLTYEQYF
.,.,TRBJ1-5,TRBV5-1,TGCGCCAGCAGCCCAGACGGGTCGTCGAATCAGCCCCAGCATTTT,CASSPDGSSNQPQHF
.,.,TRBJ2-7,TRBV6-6,TGTGCCAGCAGTTACGTTGGATCCGAGCAGTACTTC,CASSYVGSEQYF
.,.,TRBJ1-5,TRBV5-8,TGTGCCAGCAGCTTGGACCTAAAGGGGCCCCAGCATTTT,CASSLDLKGPQHF
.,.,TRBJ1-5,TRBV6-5,TGTGCCAGCAGTTACCCCGAGGATGTGAAGCCCCAGCATTTT,CASSYPEDVKPQHF
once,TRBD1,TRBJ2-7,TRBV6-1,TGTGCCAGCAGTGAAGGACAGGGGGGATACGAGCAGTACTTC,CASSEGQGGYEQYF
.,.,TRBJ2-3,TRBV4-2,TGTGCCAGCAGCCAGCTCGATTTGGGGGCTGCAAAGGATACGCAGTATTTT,CASSQLDLGAAKDTQYF
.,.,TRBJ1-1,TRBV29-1,TGCAGCGTTGCGGGGGGCAGGGTGAACACTGAAGCTTTCTTT,CSVAGGRVNTEAFF
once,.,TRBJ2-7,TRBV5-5,TGTGCCAGCAGCTTGGGACAGTTAATTACCTACGAGCAGTACTTC,CASSLGQLITYEQYF
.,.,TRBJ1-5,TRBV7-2,TGTGCCAGCAGCTTAGGAGTACAAATGCAGCCCCAGCATTTT,CASSLGVQMQPQHF
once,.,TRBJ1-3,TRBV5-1,TGCGCCAGCAGCTTGGATACTGGAAACACCATATATTTT,CASSLDTGNTIYF
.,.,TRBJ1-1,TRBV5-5,TGTGCCAGCAGCCCAGAAAGGGGGGCCCTCATGAACACTGAAGCTTTCTTT,CASSPERGALMNTEAFF
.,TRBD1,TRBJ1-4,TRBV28,TGTGCCAGCAGTTTAGGGGGACAGGGGACGGAAAAACTGTTTTTT,CASSLGGQGTEKLFF
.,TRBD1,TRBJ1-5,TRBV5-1,TGCGCCAGCAGCCCTGGTGGGACAGGCGGTGATCAGCCCCAGCATTTT,CASSPGGTGGDQPQHF
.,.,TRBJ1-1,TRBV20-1,TGCAGTGCTAGGCCACAACGTGAAGCTTTCTTT,CSARPQREAFF
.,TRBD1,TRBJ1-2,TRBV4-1,TGCGCCAGCAGCCAAGTCTTACAGGGGCCGCAAAAACCTTATGGCTACACCTTC,CASSQVLQGPQKPYGYTF
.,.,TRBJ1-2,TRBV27,TGTGCCAGCAGTTTATGGGGACATCTTAACTATGGCTACACCTTC,CASSLWGHLNYGYTF
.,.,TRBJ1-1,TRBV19,TGTGCCAGTAGTATTCTAGGGCGGACTGTGAACACTGAAGCTTTCTTT,CASSILGRTVNTEAFF
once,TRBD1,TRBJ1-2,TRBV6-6,TGTGCCAGCAGTTACTCGGGACAGCACTATGGCTACACCTTC,CASSYSGQHYGYTF
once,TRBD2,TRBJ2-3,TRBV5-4,TGTGCCAGCAGACTCCTTGGGACTAGCGTGACAGATACGCAGTATTTT,CASRLLGTSVTDTQYF
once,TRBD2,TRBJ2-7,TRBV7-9,TGTGCCAGCAGCCCGCCGGGGGGGTTGCCCTACGAGCAGTACTTC,CASSPPGGLPYEQYF
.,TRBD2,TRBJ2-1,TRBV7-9,TGTGCCAGCCAGGAGGCTGTTAGCGGGAGTCTACGGAGTGAGCAGTTCTTC,CASQEAVSGSLRSEQFF
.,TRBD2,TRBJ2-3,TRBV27,TGTGCCAGCAGTTTGCTAGCGGGATTTCCTAGCACAGATACGCAGTATTTT,CASSLLAGFPSTDTQYF
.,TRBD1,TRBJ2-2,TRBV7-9,TGTGCCAGCAGCTTAGCGCGGGGACAGGGAAACACCGGGGAGCTGTTTTTT,CASSLARGQGNTGELFF
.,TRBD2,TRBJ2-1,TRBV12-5,TGTGCTAGTGGTTTGGTAAGGAAGGACACCGGGACTAGCGGGAGGGTTTACAATGAGCAGTTCTTC,CASGLVRKDTGTSGRVYNEQFF
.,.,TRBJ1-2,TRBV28,TGTGCCAGCAGTTTAGCGCTGGACGTACCGCAAGAATTC,CASSLALDVPQEF
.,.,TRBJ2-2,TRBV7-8,TGTGCCAGCAGCCCCCGGGGGGAGCTGTTTTTT,CASSPRGELFF
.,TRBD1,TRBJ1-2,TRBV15,TGTGCCACCAGCAGAGATGAGGAGGGAGGGACAGTTAACTATGGCTACACCTTC,CATSRDEEGGTVNYGYTF
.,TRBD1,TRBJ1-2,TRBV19,TGTGCCAGTAGTATGGGACAGCAATCCTATGGCTACACCTTC,CASSMGQQSYGYTF
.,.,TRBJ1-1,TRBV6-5,TGTGCCAGCAGAGACCCTGGAGGTATCACTGAAGCTTTCTTT,CASRDPGGITEAFF
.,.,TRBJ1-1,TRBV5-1,TGCGCCAGCAGCTTGGCCGGGACACTGAACACTGAAGCTTTCTTT,CASSLAGTLNTEAFF